The rows below give T cell receptor beta chains drawn from one sample of a study of CD8+CD57+ T cells in acquired aplastic anemia. TCRdb reanalysed the reads using MiXCR and keeps one entry per CDR3 protein. The sample shows tens of thousands of distinct CDR3 sequences, roughly half of them seen only once. Sequencing used sorted CD4+, CD8+, or CD8+CD57+ T cells (not recorded which) from PBMCs. These receptors were taken from a human donor in good health, serving as a control. Both conserved end residues are part of each CDR3. Each record gives: V gene, J gene, D gene, clone size, CDR3 DNA, CDR3 protein. A D gene is named only where the DNA matches it firmly. Rows give clone size only sometimes, using once, few, many, or a class for an expanded clone.

v_gene: TRBV20-1; j_gene: TRBJ1-1; d_gene: TRBD1; abundance: many; CDR3nt: TGCAGTGCCAGGGCCGGGACCACAGGGGGAGAGGGCACTGAAGCTTTCTTT; CDR3aa: CSARAGTTGGEGTEAFF
v_gene: TRBV7-8; j_gene: TRBJ1-2; d_gene: TRBD1; abundance: NA; CDR3nt: TGTGCCAGCAGTGTACGACAGGGGGACTATGGCTACACCTTC; CDR3aa: CASSVRQGDYGYTF
v_gene: TRBV12-3/TRBV12-4; j_gene: TRBJ1-1; d_gene: NA; abundance: NA; CDR3nt: TGTGCCAGCAGTTTGAGGGCTGCTGACACTGAAGCTTTCTTT; CDR3aa: CASSLRAADTEAFF
v_gene: TRBV19; j_gene: TRBJ2-1; d_gene: TRBD2; abundance: many; CDR3nt: TGTGCCAGTAGTATAGCGGGGGGATCCTACAATGAGCAGTTCTTC; CDR3aa: CASSIAGGSYNEQFF
v_gene: TRBV20-1; j_gene: TRBJ2-3; d_gene: TRBD2; abundance: many; CDR3nt: TGCAGTGCTAGACTAGCGGGAGTTCTAACGCAGTATTTT; CDR3aa: CSARLAGVLTQYF
v_gene: TRBV29-1; j_gene: TRBJ1-1; d_gene: NA; abundance: many; CDR3nt: TGCAGCGTTGTTCTCGTGACTGAAGCTTTCTTT; CDR3aa: CSVVLVTEAFF
v_gene: TRBV24-1; j_gene: TRBJ2-3; d_gene: NA; abundance: many; CDR3nt: TGTGCCACCAGTGACCGGGACAGCACAGATACGCAGTATTTT; CDR3aa: CATSDRDSTDTQYF
v_gene: TRBV10-3; j_gene: TRBJ2-7; d_gene: NA; abundance: many; CDR3nt: TGTGCCATCAGTGAGGCAGGGGACTCAAATTACGAGCAGTACTTC; CDR3aa: CAISEAGDSNYEQYF
v_gene: TRBV25-1; j_gene: TRBJ2-7; d_gene: TRBD2; abundance: NA; CDR3nt: TGTGCCAGCAGTGAATACGCGGGGGGGGCGGGTCTCTCTTACGAGCAGTACTTC; CDR3aa: CASSEYAGGAGLSYEQYF
v_gene: TRBV12-3/TRBV12-4; j_gene: TRBJ2-1; d_gene: NA; abundance: many; CDR3nt: TGTGCCAGCAGTTTAGTAGGGGATGAGCAGTTCTTC; CDR3aa: CASSLVGDEQFF
v_gene: TRBV7-9; j_gene: TRBJ1-2; d_gene: NA; abundance: NA; CDR3nt: TGTGCCAGCAGCTTAGGAGGGCCCTATGGCTACACCTTC; CDR3aa: CASSLGGPYGYTF
v_gene: TRBV7-9; j_gene: TRBJ1-2; d_gene: NA; abundance: many; CDR3nt: TGTGCCAGCAGCTTAAGTGCGGGAGAAGATGGCTACACCTTC; CDR3aa: CASSLSAGEDGYTF
v_gene: TRBV11-2; j_gene: TRBJ1-3; d_gene: NA; abundance: many; CDR3nt: TGTGCCAGCAGCTACGGCAGGACGAGCTCTGGAAACACCATATATTTT; CDR3aa: CASSYGRTSSGNTIYF
v_gene: TRBV12-3/TRBV12-4; j_gene: TRBJ2-7; d_gene: TRBD2; abundance: NA; CDR3nt: TGTGCCAGCAGCTTAAGGGAGGGGGAGCAGTACTTC; CDR3aa: CASSLREGEQYF
v_gene: TRBV6-1; j_gene: TRBJ1-5; d_gene: TRBD1; abundance: NA; CDR3nt: TGTGCCAGCAGGGACAGGGGTGATCAGCCCCAGCATTTT; CDR3aa: CASRDRGDQPQHF
v_gene: TRBV30; j_gene: TRBJ2-7; d_gene: NA; abundance: NA; CDR3nt: TGTGCCTGCCAAGAGGCAGGGGCCGCCGGGGAGCAGTACTTC; CDR3aa: CACQEAGAAGEQYF
v_gene: TRBV4-1; j_gene: TRBJ2-7; d_gene: NA; abundance: NA; CDR3nt: TGCGCCAGCAGCCAAGTAAGGGGCTCCTACGAGCAGTACTTC; CDR3aa: CASSQVRGSYEQYF
v_gene: TRBV27; j_gene: TRBJ2-7; d_gene: TRBD1; abundance: many; CDR3nt: TGTGCCAGCAGTTGGACAGGGCTCAGCTCCTACGAGCAGTACTTC; CDR3aa: CASSWTGLSSYEQYF
v_gene: TRBV20-1; j_gene: TRBJ2-3; d_gene: NA; abundance: many; CDR3nt: TGCAGTGCCACCGGTACTAGTGAGGGACCAGATACGCAGTATTTT; CDR3aa: CSATGTSEGPDTQYF
v_gene: TRBV4-2; j_gene: TRBJ2-3; d_gene: NA; abundance: NA; CDR3nt: TGTGCCAGCAGCCAAGAAGCAGGGTCGGATACGCAGTATTTT; CDR3aa: CASSQEAGSDTQYF
v_gene: TRBV24-1; j_gene: TRBJ1-1; d_gene: NA; abundance: many; CDR3nt: TGTGCCACCAGTGATAAAGGCAAAGGACAGAGAACCCCGAACACTGAAGCTTTCTTT; CDR3aa: CATSDKGKGQRTPNTEAFF
v_gene: TRBV7-6; j_gene: TRBJ1-5; d_gene: NA; abundance: few; CDR3nt: TGTGCCAGCAGCTTAAAGGGACACAATCAGCCCCAGCATTTT; CDR3aa: CASSLKGHNQPQHF